This TCR beta chain was retrieved from a study of blood T cell repertoires in COVID-19. The overall study: Both acute and convalescent COVID-19 samples were obtained from the United States, Italy and Spain. Sample material is recorded as cDNA or gDNA derived from T cells, B-cell-depleted T cells, or PBMCs.

Trimming took 0 bases from V and 3 from J, leaving 12 bases between them. CDR1 and CDR2 (germline): MNHEY, SVGAGI. This CDR3 region has 15 residues. Per the study methods: Estimation of nucleated cell counts relied on the amplification of reference gene primers. Here immunoSEQ multiplex PCR was the method, and the copy in TCRdb shows in-frame clones only, minus some. V and J calls and clone size are copied from that table; D and trimming were computed from the DNA. The table shows 100,000 to 150,000 clones, with 84% occurring only once. The chain combines TRBV6-5 with TRBJ2-7, with a tentative D call TRBD1 (5 bases). Source material: peripheral blood. This sequence originates from a woman older than 75 with acute or convalescent COVID-19. The CDR3 protein is CASSYSWSGNYEQYF. DNA for the CDR3: TGTGCCAGCAGTTACTCGTGGTCAGGGAACTACGAGCAGTACTTC.